The rows below give T cell receptor beta chains drawn from one sample of a study of blood T cell repertoires in COVID-19. Repertoires were generated with immunoSEQ multiplex PCR, while TCRdb's copy carries only in-frame clones and drops some. The repertoire holds over 30,000 clones, roughly 90% seen once, with roughly 13% in the top ten. The material sequenced was peripheral blood. The receptors originated from a human donor in a cohort sampled during active COVID-19. The CDR3 runs from the conserved cysteine through the conserved F or W. D genes are given only for firm matches. For some rows the clone size is stated as once, few or many, or as a class when expanded; others skip it.

TRBV10-3,TRBD1,TRBJ1-2,.,TGTGCCATCCAGGTTCACCTCGACAGGGCCGATGGCTACACCTTC,CAIQVHLDRADGYTF
TRBV7-2,TRBD1,TRBJ2-7,.,TGTGCCAGCAGCCGGACAGGCTCCTACGAGCAGTACTTC,CASSRTGSYEQYF
TRBV18,TRBD2,TRBJ2-7,.,TGTGCCAGCTCCACGGATCTAGCGGGGGGAGGCGAGCAGTACTTC,CASSTDLAGGGEQYF
TRBV7-9,.,TRBJ2-3,.,TGTGCCAGCAGCTTAGCGGGAGACTCAGATACGCAGTATTTT,CASSLAGDSDTQYF
TRBV4-2,TRBD2,TRBJ2-7,.,TGTGCCAGCAGCCAAGGACTAGCGGGCTCCTACGAGCAGTACTTC,CASSQGLAGSYEQYF
TRBV18,.,TRBJ1-3,.,TGTGCCAGCTCACCAGACCGGGGGAACACCATATATTTT,CASSPDRGNTIYF
TRBV6-5,.,TRBJ1-1,.,TGTGCCAGCAGTTACTCCGACACTGAAGCTTTCTTT,CASSYSDTEAFF
TRBV9,TRBD2,TRBJ2-3,.,TGTGCCAGCAGCGTAGGCCTAGCGGGGCGGGCAGATACGCAGTATTTT,CASSVGLAGRADTQYF
TRBV5-1,.,TRBJ2-1,.,TGCGCCAGCAGCTTGAATGCAGGTAGCTCCTACAATGAGCAGTTCTTC,CASSLNAGSSYNEQFF
TRBV9,.,TRBJ2-5,.,TGTGCCAGCAGCGTAGGATCGGGGACTTTACAAGAGACCCAGTACTTC,CASSVGSGTLQETQYF
TRBV29-1,.,TRBJ2-3,.,TGCAGCGTTGAAGTTACGGGAGATTCCCAGCCGACGCAGTATTTT,CSVEVTGDSQPTQYF
TRBV27,.,TRBJ1-1,once,TGTGCCAGTCACGAGCGGGCCAGCACTGAAGCTTTCTTT,CASHERASTEAFF
TRBV30,TRBD1,TRBJ2-3,.,TGTGCCTGGAGTCCGGGACAGGGGACAGATACGCAGTATTTT,CAWSPGQGTDTQYF
TRBV19,TRBD2,TRBJ2-5,.,TGTGCCAGTAAGGGCGGAGCGGGAGTGGGAGAGACCCAGTACTTC,CASKGGAGVGETQYF
TRBV24-1,TRBD1,TRBJ2-2,.,TGTGCCACCAGTGATCTCGGACAGGGTAAAGCCGGGGAGCTGTTTTTT,CATSDLGQGKAGELFF
TRBV2,TRBD1,TRBJ1-2,.,TGTGCCAGCATGGTCCCGGGACAGGGTTTGGACTATGGCTACACCTTC,CASMVPGQGLDYGYTF
TRBV6-5,TRBD2,TRBJ2-7,.,TGTGCCAGCAGTTCTAGCGGGATCCCTTACTACGAGCAGTACTTC,CASSSSGIPYYEQYF
TRBV19,TRBD1,TRBJ2-1,.,TGTGCCAGTAGCCCCCGGGACAGGGGTCACAATGAGCAGTTCTTC,CASSPRDRGHNEQFF
TRBV29-1,TRBD2,TRBJ2-7,.,TGCAGCGTTGAAGATCGACTAGCGGGCTCCTATGAGCAGTACTTC,CSVEDRLAGSYEQYF
TRBV19,.,TRBJ2-1,.,TGTGCCAGTAGTATCCAACGGGGCAATGAGCAGTTCTTC,CASSIQRGNEQFF
TRBV27,.,TRBJ2-1,.,TGTGCCAGCAGTTGGGACACGAGCTCCTACAATGAGCAGTTCTTC,CASSWDTSSYNEQFF
TRBV2,.,TRBJ2-7,.,TGTGCCAGCAGTCTCGAGGACACCAACGAGCAGTACTTC,CASSLEDTNEQYF
TRBV27,TRBD1,TRBJ1-1,.,TGTGCCAGCAGTCAAAGGGACAGTTACACTGAAGCTTTCTTT,CASSQRDSYTEAFF
TRBV19,.,TRBJ1-1,.,TGTGCCAGTAGTGGTTGGACAGTTGAAGCTTTCTTT,CASSGWTVEAFF
TRBV27,.,TRBJ1-5,.,TGTGCCAGCAAATCGGTTCAGGGGAACCAGCCCCAGCATTTT,CASKSVQGNQPQHF
TRBV5-5,TRBD1,TRBJ1-1,.,TGTGCCAGCAGCTCCGGACAGGGGGGTGGGAACACTGAAGCTTTCTTT,CASSSGQGGGNTEAFF
TRBV30,TRBD1,TRBJ1-4,.,TGTGCCTGGGCGGCGGGACAGGGGTATGAAAAACTGTTTTTT,CAWAAGQGYEKLFF
TRBV19,.,TRBJ1-1,.,TGTGCCAGTAGTCCCTCGGGACTAACTGAAGCTTTCTTT,CASSPSGLTEAFF
TRBV5-1,.,TRBJ2-1,once,TGCGCCAGCAGCTTATCTCCGCGGGCCGGCGAAGGGGAAGGGGGCAATGAGCAGTTCTTC,CASSLSPRAGEGEGGNEQFF
TRBV11-2,.,TRBJ1-4,once,TGTGCCAGCAGCTTAATGATCGGGACACCGGATGAAAAACTGTTTTTT,CASSLMIGTPDEKLFF
TRBV27,.,TRBJ1-1,.,TGTGCCAGCAGTGCTAGGAACACTGAAGCTTTCTTT,CASSARNTEAFF
TRBV30,.,TRBJ1-6,.,TGTGCCTGGATGTTAGGGAGCCCTTCACCCCTCCACTTT,CAWMLGSPSPLHF
TRBV30,TRBD2,TRBJ2-3,few,TGTGCCTGGACCCGACTAGCCAGCACAGATACGCAGTATTTT,CAWTRLASTDTQYF
TRBV28,TRBD1,TRBJ1-5,.,TGTGCCAGCAGTTTATACGGACAGGGGTTGACCAATCAGCCCCAGCATTTT,CASSLYGQGLTNQPQHF
TRBV14,TRBD2,TRBJ2-4,.,TGTGCCAGCAGCCAAGCCCGGGGGGACATTCAGTACTTC,CASSQARGDIQYF
TRBV18,TRBD2,TRBJ2-1,.,TGTGCCAGCTCACCAGCGGCTAGCGGGAGGGCCAATGAGCAGTTCTTC,CASSPAASGRANEQFF
TRBV5-4,.,TRBJ2-4,.,TGTGCCAGCAGCTTGGCCGAGGAAAACATTCAGTACTTC,CASSLAEENIQYF
TRBV5-8,TRBD1,TRBJ2-1,.,TGTGCCAGCAGCAGAGGGACAGCAATAAATGAGCAGTTCTTC,CASSRGTAINEQFF
TRBV6-2/TRBV6-3,.,TRBJ2-3,.,TGTGCCAGCAGTTACGTGGGAGGTTCCGCAGATACGCAGTATTTT,CASSYVGGSADTQYF
TRBV30,TRBD1,TRBJ2-1,.,TGTGCCGCCGACAGGGGGCCCTACAATGAGCAGTTCTTC,CAADRGPYNEQFF
TRBV6-5,TRBD1,TRBJ1-3,.,TGTGCCAGCAGGAGACAGGGGGGTTCTGGAAACACCATATATTTT,CASRRQGGSGNTIYF
TRBV9,TRBD1,TRBJ1-4,.,TGTGCCAGCAGCCCCAACAGGGGGCGGACTAATGAAAAACTGTTTTTT,CASSPNRGRTNEKLFF
TRBV7-9,.,TRBJ2-7,.,TGTGCCAGCAGCATCCTGGGGGGATCGACCAACTTC,CASSILGGSTNF
TRBV5-6,.,TRBJ2-7,.,TGTGCCAGCAGCTTACTCTCCTACGAGCAGTACTTC,CASSLLSYEQYF